The entry that follows covers one T cell receptor beta chain sequence. Its antigen is undetermined. In TCRdb, the 5' RACE reads were re-called with MiXCR into one record per CDR3 protein. The sample lists approximately 53,000 distinct CDR3 sequences, about 28% occurring once. V gave up 4 bases and J gave up 1 base, with 10 bases separating them. The CDR3 loop spans 14 amino acids. Study outcomes and limitations: The TCR gene usage of tumor memory CD4+ T cells clustered together with blood and lymph node memory CD4+ cells and with lymph node naive CD4+ cells.

The sequence was collected from a female donor with breast cancer. The V gene is TRBV12-3 or TRBV12-4, the J gene TRBJ1-1; the D gene is possibly TRBD1 (5 bases). The source material was tumor-infiltrating memory CD4+ T cells sorted from the breast tumor. The subset: memory CD4+ T cells, CD4+CD45RO+CD25-. The CDR3 coding sequence is TGTGCCAGCAGTTCATTCGGGGGGAACACTGAAGCTTTCTTT. Its translation is CASSSFGGNTEAFF.